This T cell receptor (beta chain) was recovered during a study of T cells in Graves' hyperthyroidism and ophthalmopathy. The table lists this clonotype with many counts. Its antigen is as yet unknown. Regarding the study as a whole: The blood repertoire included most of the expanded thyroid clonotypes above 0.001.

Patients counted as stable if ophthalmopathy did not develop within 18 months. Patients aged 18 to 65 had newly diagnosed hyperthyroidism that had lasted under 2 months. Patients showing uncontrolled infection, other autoimmune disease, pregnancy or lactation were ineligible. The CDR3 regions of TCR beta were amplified from RNA transcripts. A set of HTBI primers served as the primers for a first-round RT-PCR of the TCR CDR3. Via MiXCR, TCRdb re-called the multiplex PCR reads, giving one row per CDR3 protein. Of about 210,000 distinct CDR3 sequences detected, roughly 18% appear once; the ten largest clones hold approximately 50%. The TCR originated in a man in his fifties or sixties with Graves' hyperthyroidism. Sequenced: blood.

This CDR3 is CATSRGGLSREQYF. The CDR3 DNA follows: TGTGCCACCAGCAGGGGAGGACTGTCTAGGGAGCAGTACTTC. V gene TRBV15 combines with J gene TRBJ2-7, with a possible D match to TRBD2 (6 bases). The CDR3 totals 14 residues. Germline values: CDR1 LNHNV, CDR2 YYDKDF (reference sequence). V gave up 3 bases and J gave up 7 bases, with 16 bases separating them.